Described below is a single T cell receptor beta chain sequence and its context. Its antigen is currently unknown. TCRdb's table, derived via immunoSEQ multiplex PCR, lists solely in-frame clones and lacks some. The data show 75,000 to 100,000 clones, roughly nine tenths seen once. The record originates from a study of OX40 agonist ivuxolimab in advanced cancers. Background on the study: Cancers in dose escalation were hepatocellular, melanoma, renal cell and head and neck. Study-wide points: CD8+ T cells (on average) carried more expanded clones than CD4+ T cells.

Germline loops: CDR1 SGHKS, CDR2 YYEKEE (reference sequence). The CDR3 length is 15 residues. Trimming removed 2 bases from V and 0 bases from J, with 8 bases in between. Blood was sampled at baseline, cycle 4 day 1, and cycle 7 day 1. Sequenced here: CD4+ or CD8+ T cells sorted from blood, sampled in a trial of the OX40 agonist ivuxolimab. This sequence joins TRBV5-5 and TRBJ1-4; the D is unclear. The source is an adult with an advanced solid tumor such as melanoma, head and neck, liver or kidney cancer. The CDR3 nucleotides are TGTGCCAGCAGCTTTTGGGTAGCAACTAATGAAAAACTGTTTTTT. It yields the protein CASSFWVATNEKLFF.